The entry below describes one T cell receptor (beta chain). TCRdb's table, derived via immunoSEQ multiplex PCR, lists solely in-frame clones and lacks some. The sample records about 2.1 million clones, about 93% being singletons. These data belong to a study of shared clonotypes between healthy human individuals. Naive CD8 cells lacked CD45RO, underwent positive selection for CCR7 and left out terminally differentiated effector memory CD45RA+ cells. The CDR3 totals 13 residues. Per the germline V gene, CDR1 is MNHEY and CDR2 is SMNVEV (reference sequence). V lost 8 bases to trimming and J lost 4 bases, with 15 bases between them.

Sequenced input: naive CD8+ T cells from PBMCs. The TCR comes from a man aged 18 to 30 in good health. Some clones in this sample may be carry-over from other donors' samples. The V and J genes are TRBV27 and TRBJ2-7; D is possibly TRBD2 (5 bases). The DNA for the CDR3 is TGTGCCAGCGCGGAGAGGGCGGAGTACGAGCAGTACTTC. It codes for CASAERAEYEQYF.